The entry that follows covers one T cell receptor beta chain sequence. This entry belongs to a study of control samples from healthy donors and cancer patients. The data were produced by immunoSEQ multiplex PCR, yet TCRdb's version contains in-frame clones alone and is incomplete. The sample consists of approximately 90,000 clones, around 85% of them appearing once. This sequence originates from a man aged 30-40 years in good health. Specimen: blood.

Here the CDR3 reads CASSLETGDYGYTF. In DNA, the CDR3 is TGTGCCAGCAGCTTGGAAACAGGGGACTATGGCTACACCTTC. V gene TRBV5-6 combines with J gene TRBJ1-2; 7 bases are a match to TRBD1. Germline V gene data show CDR1 as SGHDT and CDR2 as YYEEEE. Trimming removed 0 bases from V and 3 bases from J; junction bases left unmatched: 2. The CDR3 totals 14 residues. The full variable domain, its missing parts supplied by reference TRBV5-6 and TRBJ1-2, is DAGVTQSPTHLIKTRGQQVTLRCSPKSGHDTVSWYQQALGQGPQFIFQYYEEEERQRGNFPDRFSGHQFPNYSSELNVNALLLGDSALYLCASSLETGDYGYTFGSGTRLTVV.